This T cell receptor (beta chain) was captured by sequencing in a study of T cell repertoires in cytomegalovirus infection. Study in general: Indications of both CMV infection and matching HLA type were provided by public TCR beta signatures.

TCRdb re-analysed the reads in MiXCR, keeping a single row per CDR3 protein. This sample has 300,000 to 400,000 distinct CDR3 sequences, with under 35% found just once. General study findings and limits: Predominance within the ex vivo response was attributable to HLA-C-restricted CMV-specific TCR beta clonotypes. Summed frequency of public TCR beta families distinguished CMV carriers with the relevant HLA.

This CDR3 has 19 residues. Trimming left V 3 bases short and J 0 bases short, with 24 bases between. Germline V gives CDR1 DFQATT, CDR2 SNEGSKA (reference sequence). This clonotype was observed a few times. As yet, its antigen is unknown. The sequencing here drew on cultured PBMCs, taken from culture after CMV antigen stimulation. The chain uses TRBV20-1 and TRBJ2-1, with D maybe TRBD1 (6 bases). The sequence was collected from a human donor in good health (CMV status not recorded). Some clones in this sample may be carry-over from other donors' samples. CDR3 loop: CSASPLRAGAGSSYNEQFF. The CDR3 coding sequence is TGCAGTGCTAGTCCCCTTCGAGCAGGGGCAGGGAGCTCCTACAATGAGCAGTTCTTC.